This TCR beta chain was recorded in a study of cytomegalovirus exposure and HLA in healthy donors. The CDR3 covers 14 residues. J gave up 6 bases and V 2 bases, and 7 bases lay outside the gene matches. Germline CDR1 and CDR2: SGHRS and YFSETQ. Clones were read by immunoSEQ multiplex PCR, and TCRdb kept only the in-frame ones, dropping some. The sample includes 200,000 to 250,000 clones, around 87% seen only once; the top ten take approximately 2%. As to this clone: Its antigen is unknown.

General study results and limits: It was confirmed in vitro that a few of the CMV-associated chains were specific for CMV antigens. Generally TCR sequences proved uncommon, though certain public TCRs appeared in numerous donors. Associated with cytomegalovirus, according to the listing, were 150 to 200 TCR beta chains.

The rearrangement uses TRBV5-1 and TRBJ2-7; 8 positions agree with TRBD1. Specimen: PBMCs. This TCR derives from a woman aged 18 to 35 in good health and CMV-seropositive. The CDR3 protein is CASSFRDRPLEQYF. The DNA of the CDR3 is TGCGCCAGCAGCTTCCGGGACAGGCCTCTCGAGCAGTACTTC.